The 8 T cell receptor beta chains below were found in one sample sequenced in a study of technical replicates of blood from a few donors. The repertoire was sequenced with immunoSEQ multiplex PCR; TCRdb's copy has only in-frame clones and lacks some. There are roughly 69,000 clones in the sample; about 97% occur only once, and approximately 0.3% lies in the top ten. The specimen was T cells isolated from PBMCs. Source of these receptors: a human donor in good health.

This rearrangement joins TRBV18 to TRBJ1-2, with D perhaps TRBD1 (5 bases). Germline values: CDR1 KGHSH, CDR2 LQKENI. V dropped 0 bases and J dropped 8 bases, with 13 bases sitting between them. There are 14 residues in the CDR3. CDR3 nucleotides: TGTGCCAGCTCACCACCCGGGCGGGGGACCGGCTACACCTTC. Translating gives CASSPPGRGTGYTF.

The chain carries TRBV19 and TRBJ1-1; D perhaps matches TRBD1 (6 bases). Trimming took off 7 bases at V and 3 bases at J, with 18 bases between the two ends. This CDR3 contains 15 residues. Germline CDR1 and CDR2: LNHDA and SQIVND (reference sequence). This chain's CDR3 is CASIYQPGHYTEAFF. In DNA, the CDR3 is TGTGCCAGTATTTATCAACCGGGACATTACACTGAAGCTTTCTTT.

V usage is TRBV11-2 and J usage is TRBJ2-5; 12 nucleotides match TRBD2. Germline V gene sequence: CDR1 SGHAT, CDR2 FQNNGV. This CDR3 is built from 14 residues. J gave up 4 bases and V 5 bases, and 2 bases lay outside the gene matches. CDR3 residues: CASSAGLAGETQYF. In nucleotides, the CDR3 is TGTGCCAGCAGCGCGGGACTAGCGGGAGAGACCCAGTACTTC.

This chain connects TRBV6-5 to TRBJ1-2; the D is unclear. There are 15 residues in the CDR3. Between the trimmed V and J ends, which lost 0 bases and 4 bases, there was a span of 12 bases. The V gene's germline CDR1 is MNHEY and CDR2 SVGAGI. The CDR3 nucleotides read TGTGCCAGCAGTTACTCCGGCTCCCGGGTCTATGGCTACACCTTC. This translates into CASSYSGSRVYGYTF.

This sequence joins TRBV10-1 and TRBJ2-7; D uncertain. V was shortened by 10 bases and J by 0 bases, with 10 bases between the two germline ends. Germline lookup yields CDR1 WNHNN and CDR2 SYGVQD (reference sequence). The CDR3 runs to 12 residues. For the CDR3, the DNA is TGCGCCACCCTCACTTCCTCCTACGAGCAGTACTTC. As protein: CATLTSSYEQYF.

The V and J genes are TRBV6-5 and TRBJ2-3; 7 bases are shared with TRBD1. V gave up 0 bases and J gave up 6 bases; unmatched junction bases: 6. The germline V gene encodes CDR1 MNHEY and CDR2 SVGAGI. The CDR3 length is 15 residues. The CDR3 region is CASSYSGQTGDTQYF. The CDR3 DNA reads as TGTGCCAGCAGTTACTCCGGACAGACAGGGGATACGCAGTATTTT.

The chain is built from TRBV2 and TRBJ1-1, with TRBD1 identical over 7 bases. Germline V gene lookup returns CDR1 SNHLY and CDR2 FYNNEI. The CDR3 runs 14 residues. Germline trimming cut 6 bases from V and 1 base from J; bases unmatched to any gene: 5. The CDR3 sequence: CASSRQGWNTEAFF. The CDR3 bases are TGTGCCAGCAGCCGACAGGGTTGGAACACTGAAGCTTTCTTT.

The V gene is TRBV7-9, the J gene TRBJ2-3; D possibly corresponds to TRBD1 (5 bases). The CDR3 covers 16 residues. CDR1 and CDR2 from the germline V gene are SEHNR and FQNEAQ (reference sequence). V shed 1 base and J shed 8 bases, with 19 bases lying between them. The CDR3 DNA follows: TGTGCCAGCAGCTTAGATGGGGCAGGGCCTCAGGGTACGCAGTATTTT. Protein: CASSLDGAGPQGTQYF.